This entry features one T cell receptor (beta chain) sequence. Its specificity is unknown. Each CDR3 protein is one row after TCRdb ran MiXCR on the RT-PCR reads. The repertoire holds roughly 960 distinct CDR3 sequences, with around 80% as singletons. This entry comes from a study of yellow fever vaccine responses in identical twins. Germline CDR1 PRHDT, CDR2 FYEKMQ (reference sequence). V gave up 9 bases and J gave up 4 bases; unmatched junction bases: 10. The CDR3 sequence is 14 residues long. Study conclusions and caveats: Twins showed a vaccine T cell response that reportedly seemed partly convergent, partly personalized.

The chain combines TRBV13 with TRBJ1-1, with TRBD1 matching 8 bases. This material consisted of T cells from blood (PBMCs), unsorted or a sorted subset (not recorded which), taken before or after yellow fever vaccination (not recorded which). The source of this sequence is a female donor who received the yellow fever vaccine. CDR3 sequence: CARIQGGTGTEAFF. The DNA of the CDR3 is TGTGCCAGGATACAGGGGGGAACAGGCACTGAAGCTTTCTTT.